The clone carrying this T cell receptor (beta chain) was seen just once. Its antigen is not known. With 60 Vbeta and 13 Jbeta primers, the PCR was carried out. Sequencing used immunoSEQ multiplex PCR; TCRdb keeps in-frame clones, though not all of them. This table has about 120,000 clones, 75% to 90% appearing once. This sample is part of a study of cytomegalovirus exposure and HLA in healthy donors. The study, taken as a whole, reports: For most TCR sequences rarity was the rule, although some public TCRs occurred in many donors. Compared with the approximately 680-donor mean, an Asian-associated ancestry cluster reportedly had fewer N-insertions, according to a later analysis. A list of about 160 TCR beta chains associated with cytomegalovirus was given. Only CMV serostatus was available as immune exposure information.

The clonotype was recovered from a female donor in good health and CMV-seropositive. Sequences were obtained from PBMCs.

CDR3 in amino acids: CASSSGTSGGNYEQYF. The CDR3 region has the DNA TGTGCCAGCAGTTCCGGGACTAGCGGGGGAAACTACGAGCAGTACTTC. The chain carries TRBV6-5 and TRBJ2-7; TRBD2 aligns across 14 bases. Per the germline V gene, CDR1 is MNHEY and CDR2 is SVGAGI. CDR3 length: 16 residues. J lost 3 bases, V lost 4 bases, and 5 bases had no gene match.